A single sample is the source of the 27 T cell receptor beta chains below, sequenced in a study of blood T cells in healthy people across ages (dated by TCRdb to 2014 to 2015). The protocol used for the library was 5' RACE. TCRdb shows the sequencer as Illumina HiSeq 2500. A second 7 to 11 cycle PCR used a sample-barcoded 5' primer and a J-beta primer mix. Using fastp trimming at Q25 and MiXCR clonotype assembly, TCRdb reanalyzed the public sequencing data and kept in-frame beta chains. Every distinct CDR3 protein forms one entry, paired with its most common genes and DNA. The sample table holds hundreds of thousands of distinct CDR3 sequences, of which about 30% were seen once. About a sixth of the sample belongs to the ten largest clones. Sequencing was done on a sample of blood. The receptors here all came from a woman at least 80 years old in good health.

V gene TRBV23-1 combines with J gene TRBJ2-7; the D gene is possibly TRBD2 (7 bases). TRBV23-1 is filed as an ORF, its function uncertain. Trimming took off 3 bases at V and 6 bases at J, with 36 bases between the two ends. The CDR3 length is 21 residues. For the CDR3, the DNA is TGCGCCAGCAGTCAGAAACGGGGGGACCACAGGGTACCCATTACTACGACCGAGCAGTACTTC. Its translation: CASSQKRGDHRVPITTTEQYF.

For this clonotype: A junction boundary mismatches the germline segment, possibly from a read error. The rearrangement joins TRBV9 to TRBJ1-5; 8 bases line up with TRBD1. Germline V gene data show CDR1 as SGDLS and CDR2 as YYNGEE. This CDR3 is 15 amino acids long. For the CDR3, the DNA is TGTGCCAGCAGCGTCGGAACAGGGGGGGATCAGCCCCGGCATTTT. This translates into CASSVGTGGDQPRHF. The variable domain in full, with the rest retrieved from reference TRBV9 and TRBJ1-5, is DSGVTQTPKHLITATGQRVTLRCSPRSGDLSVYWYQQSLDQGLQFLIQYYNGEERAKGNILERFSAQQFPDLHSELNLSSLELGDSALYFCASSVGTGGDQPRHFGDGTRLSIL.

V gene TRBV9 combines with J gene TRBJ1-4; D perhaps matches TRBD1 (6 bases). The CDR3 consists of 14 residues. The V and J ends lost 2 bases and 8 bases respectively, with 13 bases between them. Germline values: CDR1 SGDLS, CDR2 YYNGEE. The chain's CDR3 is CASSVTGTNEKLFF. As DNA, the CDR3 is TGTGCCAGCAGCGTTACGGGGACAAACGAAAAACTGTTTTTT.

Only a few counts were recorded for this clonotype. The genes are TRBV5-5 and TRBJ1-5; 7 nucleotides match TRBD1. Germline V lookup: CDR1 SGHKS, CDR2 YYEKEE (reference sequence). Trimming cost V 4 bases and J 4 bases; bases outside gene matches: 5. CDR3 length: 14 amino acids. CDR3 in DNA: TGTGCCAGCAGCCGGGGACAGATAAATCAGCCCCAGCATTTT. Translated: CASSRGQINQPQHF.

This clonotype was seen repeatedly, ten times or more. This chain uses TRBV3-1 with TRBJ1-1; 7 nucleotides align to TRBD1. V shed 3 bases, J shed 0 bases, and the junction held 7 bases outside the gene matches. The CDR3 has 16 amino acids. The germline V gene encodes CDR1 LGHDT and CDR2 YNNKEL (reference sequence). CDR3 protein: CASSQSHRGMNTEAFF. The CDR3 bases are TGTGCCAGCAGCCAGTCCCACAGGGGCATGAACACTGAAGCTTTCTTT.

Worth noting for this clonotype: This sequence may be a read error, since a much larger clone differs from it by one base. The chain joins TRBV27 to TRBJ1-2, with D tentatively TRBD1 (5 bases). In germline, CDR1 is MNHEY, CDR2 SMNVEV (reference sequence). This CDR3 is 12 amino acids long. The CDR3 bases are TGTGCCAGCAGTTCCGGGACCTATGGCTGCACCTTC. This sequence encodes CASSSGTYGCTF.

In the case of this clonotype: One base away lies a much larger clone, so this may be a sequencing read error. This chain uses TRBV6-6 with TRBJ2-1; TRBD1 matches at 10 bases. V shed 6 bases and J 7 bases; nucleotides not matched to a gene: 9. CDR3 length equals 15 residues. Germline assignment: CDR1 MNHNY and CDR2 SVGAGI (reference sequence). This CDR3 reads CASSTVPGQGNEQFF. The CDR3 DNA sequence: TGTGCCAGCAGCACCGTCCCGGGACAGGGGAATGAGCAGTTCTTC.

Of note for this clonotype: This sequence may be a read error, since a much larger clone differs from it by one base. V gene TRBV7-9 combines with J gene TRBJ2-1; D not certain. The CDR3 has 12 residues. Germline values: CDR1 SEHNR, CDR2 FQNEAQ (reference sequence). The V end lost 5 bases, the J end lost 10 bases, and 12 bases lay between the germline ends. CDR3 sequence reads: CASSPQWGEQFF. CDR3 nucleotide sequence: TGTGCCAGCAGCCCCCAATGGGGAGAGCAGTTCTTC.

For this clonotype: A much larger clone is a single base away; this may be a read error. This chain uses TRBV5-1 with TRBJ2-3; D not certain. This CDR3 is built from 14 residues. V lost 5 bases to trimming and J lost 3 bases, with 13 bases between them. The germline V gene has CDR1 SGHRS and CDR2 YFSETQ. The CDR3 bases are TGCGCCAGCAGGTGGCCTCAACCAACAGATACGCAGTATTTT. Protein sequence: CASRWPQPTDTQYF.

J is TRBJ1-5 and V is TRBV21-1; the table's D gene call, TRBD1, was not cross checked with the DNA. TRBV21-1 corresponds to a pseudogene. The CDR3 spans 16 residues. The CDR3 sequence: CASSKARGKGNQPQHF. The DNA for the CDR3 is TGTGCCAGCAGCAAAGCGAGGGGGAAGGGCAATCAGCCCCAGCATTTT.

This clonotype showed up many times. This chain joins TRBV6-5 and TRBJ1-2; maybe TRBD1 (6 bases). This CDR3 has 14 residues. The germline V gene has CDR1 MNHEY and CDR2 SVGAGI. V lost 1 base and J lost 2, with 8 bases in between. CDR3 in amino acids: CASSYWGGNYGYTF. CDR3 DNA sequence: TGTGCCAGCAGTTACTGGGGGGGCAACTATGGCTACACCTTC.

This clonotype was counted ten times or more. CDR3 in amino acids: CASSLASRTDTQYF. CDR3 in DNA: TGCGCCAGCAGCTTGGCCAGCCGCACAGATACGCAGTATTTT. The gene calls are TRBV5-1 and TRBJ2-3; D call uncertain. V was clipped by 0 bases and J by 1 base, with 6 bases between them. Germline V lookup: CDR1 SGHRS, CDR2 YFSETQ. The CDR3 covers 14 residues.

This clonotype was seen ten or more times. CDR3 loop: CASSLGVPSKPYEQYF. CDR3 DNA sequence: TGTGCCAGCAGCTTAGGAGTCCCTTCGAAACCCTACGAGCAGTACTTC. This rearrangement joins TRBV7-8 to TRBJ2-7; the D is unclear. The CDR3 totals 16 residues. V lost 1 base and J 2 bases, leaving 15 bases between the germline ends. Per germline, CDR1 SGHVS and CDR2 FQNEAQ.

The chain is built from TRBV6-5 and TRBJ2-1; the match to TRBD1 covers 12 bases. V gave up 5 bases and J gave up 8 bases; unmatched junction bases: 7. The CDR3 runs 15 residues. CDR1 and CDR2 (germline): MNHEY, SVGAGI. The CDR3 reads CASSLSGTGGYEQFF. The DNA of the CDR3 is TGTGCCAGCAGTCTGTCCGGGACAGGGGGCTATGAGCAGTTCTTC.

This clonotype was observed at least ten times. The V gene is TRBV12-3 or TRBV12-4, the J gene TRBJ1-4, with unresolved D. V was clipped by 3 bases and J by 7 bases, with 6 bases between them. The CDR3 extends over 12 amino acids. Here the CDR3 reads CASSFEGEKLFF. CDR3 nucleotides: TGTGCCAGCAGTTTCGAAGGTGAAAAACTGTTTTTT.

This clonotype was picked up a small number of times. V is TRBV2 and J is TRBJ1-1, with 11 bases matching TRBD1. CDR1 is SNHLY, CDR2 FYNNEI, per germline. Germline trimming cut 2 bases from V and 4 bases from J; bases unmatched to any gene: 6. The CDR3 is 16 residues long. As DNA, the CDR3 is TGTGCCAGCAGTGAATACCGGACAGGGGGCTCCACTGAAGCTTTCTTT. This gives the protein CASSEYRTGGSTEAFF.

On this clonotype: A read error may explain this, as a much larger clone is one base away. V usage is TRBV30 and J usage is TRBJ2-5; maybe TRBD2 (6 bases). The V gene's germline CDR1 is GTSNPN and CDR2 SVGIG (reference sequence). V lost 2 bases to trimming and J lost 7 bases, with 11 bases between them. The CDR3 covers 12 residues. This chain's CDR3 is CAWSPAGRTQYF. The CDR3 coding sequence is TGTGCCTGGAGTCCAGCGGGTAGGACCCAGTACTTC.

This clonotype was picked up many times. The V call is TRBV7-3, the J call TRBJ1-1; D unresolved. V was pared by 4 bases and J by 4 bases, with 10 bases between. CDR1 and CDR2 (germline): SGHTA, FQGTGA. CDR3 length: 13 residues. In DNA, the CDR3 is TGTGCCAGCAGCTCAGTCCGGGGCACTGAAGCTTTCTTT. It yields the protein CASSSVRGTEAFF.

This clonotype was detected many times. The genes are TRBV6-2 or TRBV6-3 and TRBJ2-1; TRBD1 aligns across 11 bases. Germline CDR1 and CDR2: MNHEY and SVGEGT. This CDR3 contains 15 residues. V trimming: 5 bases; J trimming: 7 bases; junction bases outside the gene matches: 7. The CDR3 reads CASSRTGGGWNEQFF. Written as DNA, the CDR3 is TGTGCCAGCAGTCGGACAGGGGGCGGTTGGAATGAGCAGTTCTTC.

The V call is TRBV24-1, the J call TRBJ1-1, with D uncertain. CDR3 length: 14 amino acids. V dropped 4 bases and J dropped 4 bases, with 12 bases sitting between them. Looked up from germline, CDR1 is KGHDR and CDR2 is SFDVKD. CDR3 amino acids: CATSDGPRATEAFF. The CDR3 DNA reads TGTGCCACCAGTGACGGGCCGAGGGCCACTGAAGCTTTCTTT.

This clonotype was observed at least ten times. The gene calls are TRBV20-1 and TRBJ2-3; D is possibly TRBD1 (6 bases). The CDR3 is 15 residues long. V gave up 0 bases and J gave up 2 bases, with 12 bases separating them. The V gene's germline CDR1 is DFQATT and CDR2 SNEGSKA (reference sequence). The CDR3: CSARDPQGYTDTQYF. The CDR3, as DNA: TGCAGTGCTAGAGATCCACAGGGTTACACAGATACGCAGTATTTT.

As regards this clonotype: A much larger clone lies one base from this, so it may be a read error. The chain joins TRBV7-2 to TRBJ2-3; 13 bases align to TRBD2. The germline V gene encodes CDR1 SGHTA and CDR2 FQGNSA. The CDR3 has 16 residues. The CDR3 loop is CASSLWTSGGTDTHYF. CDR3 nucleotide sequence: TGTGCCAGCAGCTTATGGACTAGCGGGGGAACAGATACGCACTATTTT.

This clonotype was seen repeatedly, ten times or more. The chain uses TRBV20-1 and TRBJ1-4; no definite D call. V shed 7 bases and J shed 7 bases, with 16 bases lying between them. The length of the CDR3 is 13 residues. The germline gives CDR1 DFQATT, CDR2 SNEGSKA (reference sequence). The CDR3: CSGEAGNGEKLFF. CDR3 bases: TGCAGTGGGGAAGCCGGGAATGGTGAAAAACTGTTTTTT.

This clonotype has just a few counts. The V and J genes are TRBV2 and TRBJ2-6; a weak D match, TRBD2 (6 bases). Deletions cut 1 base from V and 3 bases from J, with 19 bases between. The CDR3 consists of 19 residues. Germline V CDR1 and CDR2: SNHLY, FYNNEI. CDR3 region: CASSEGGVTRLDGANVLTF. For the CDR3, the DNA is TGTGCCAGCAGTGAAGGGGGGGTTACTCGCTTGGATGGGGCCAACGTCCTGACTTTC.

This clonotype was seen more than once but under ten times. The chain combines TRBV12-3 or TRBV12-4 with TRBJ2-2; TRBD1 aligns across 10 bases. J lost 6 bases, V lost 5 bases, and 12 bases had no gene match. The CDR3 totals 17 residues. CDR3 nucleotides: TGTGCCAGCAGTCCCCGGGACAGGGGTCCCGAGGCCGGGGAGCTGTTTTTT. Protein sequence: CASSPRDRGPEAGELFF.

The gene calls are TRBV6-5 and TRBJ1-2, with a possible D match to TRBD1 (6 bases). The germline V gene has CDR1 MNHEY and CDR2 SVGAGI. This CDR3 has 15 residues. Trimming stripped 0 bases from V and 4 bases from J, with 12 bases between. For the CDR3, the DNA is TGTGCCAGCAGTTACTCGTCAGGGGCCACCTATGGCTACACCTTC. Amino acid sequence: CASSYSSGATYGYTF.

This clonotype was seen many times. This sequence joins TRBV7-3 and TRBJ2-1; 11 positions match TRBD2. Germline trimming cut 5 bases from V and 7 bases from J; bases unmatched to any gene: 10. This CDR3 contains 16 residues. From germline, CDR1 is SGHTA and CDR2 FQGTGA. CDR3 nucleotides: TGTGCCAGCAGCCCACTAGCGGGGGAGAAGGGGAATGAGCAGTTCTTC. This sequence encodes CASSPLAGEKGNEQFF.